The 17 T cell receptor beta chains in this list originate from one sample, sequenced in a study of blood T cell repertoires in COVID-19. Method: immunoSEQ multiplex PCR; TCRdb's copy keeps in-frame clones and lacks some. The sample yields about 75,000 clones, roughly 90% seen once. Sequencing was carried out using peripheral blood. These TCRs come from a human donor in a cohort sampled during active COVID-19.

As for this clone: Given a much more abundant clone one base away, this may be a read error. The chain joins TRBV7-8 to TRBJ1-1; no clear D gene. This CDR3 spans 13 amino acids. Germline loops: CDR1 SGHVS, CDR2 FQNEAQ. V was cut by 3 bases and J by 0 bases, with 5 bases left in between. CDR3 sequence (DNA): TGTGCCAGCAGCTTTTTCGTGAACACTGAAGCTTTCTTT. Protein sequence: CASSFFVNTEAFF.

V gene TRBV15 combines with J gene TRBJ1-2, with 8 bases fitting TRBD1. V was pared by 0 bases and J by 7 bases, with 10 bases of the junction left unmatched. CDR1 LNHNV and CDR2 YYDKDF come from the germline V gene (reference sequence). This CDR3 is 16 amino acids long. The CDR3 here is CATSRDPGQGSFGYTF. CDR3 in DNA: TGTGCCACCAGCAGAGATCCCGGACAGGGAAGCTTTGGCTACACCTTC.

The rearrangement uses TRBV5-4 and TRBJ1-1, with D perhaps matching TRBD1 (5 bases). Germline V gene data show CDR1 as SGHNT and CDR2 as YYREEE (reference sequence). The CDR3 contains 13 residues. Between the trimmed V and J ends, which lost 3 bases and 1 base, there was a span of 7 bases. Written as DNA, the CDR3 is TGTGCCAGCAGCTCGGACACGAACACTGAAGCTTTCTTT. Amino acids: CASSSDTNTEAFF.

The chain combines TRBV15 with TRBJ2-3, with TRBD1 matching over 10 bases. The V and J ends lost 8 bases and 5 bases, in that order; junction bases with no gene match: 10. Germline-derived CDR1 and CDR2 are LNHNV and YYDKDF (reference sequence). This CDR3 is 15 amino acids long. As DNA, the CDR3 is TGTGCCACCCAACGGGGGACAGGGGTGTTAGATACGCAGTATTTT. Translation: CATQRGTGVLDTQYF.

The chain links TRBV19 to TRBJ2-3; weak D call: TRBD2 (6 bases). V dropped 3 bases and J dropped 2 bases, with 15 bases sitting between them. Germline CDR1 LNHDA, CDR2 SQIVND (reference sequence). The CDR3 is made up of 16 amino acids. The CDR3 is CASSMGRRAFTDTQYF. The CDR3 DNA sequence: TGTGCCAGTAGTATGGGCCGGAGGGCCTTCACAGATACGCAGTATTTT.

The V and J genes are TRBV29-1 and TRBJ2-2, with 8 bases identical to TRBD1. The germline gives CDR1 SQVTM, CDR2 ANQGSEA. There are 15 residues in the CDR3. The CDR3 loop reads CSFFLSGGGSGELFF. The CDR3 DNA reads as TGCAGTTTTTTCCTTTCAGGGGGCGGGTCCGGGGAGCTGTTTTTT.

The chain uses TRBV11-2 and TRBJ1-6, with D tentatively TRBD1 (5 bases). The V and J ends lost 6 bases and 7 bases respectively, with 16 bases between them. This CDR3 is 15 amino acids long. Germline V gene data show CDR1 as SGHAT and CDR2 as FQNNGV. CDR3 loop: CASRITGSGNSPLHF. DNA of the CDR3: TGTGCCAGCAGGATAACAGGCTCCGGGAATTCACCCCTCCACTTT. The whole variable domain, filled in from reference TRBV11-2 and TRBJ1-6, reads EAGVAQSPRYKIIEKRQSVAFWCNPISGHATLYWYQQILGQGPKLLIQFQNNGVVDDSQLPKDRFSAERLKGVDSTLKIQPAKLEDSAVYLCASRITGSGNSPLHFGNGTRLTVT.

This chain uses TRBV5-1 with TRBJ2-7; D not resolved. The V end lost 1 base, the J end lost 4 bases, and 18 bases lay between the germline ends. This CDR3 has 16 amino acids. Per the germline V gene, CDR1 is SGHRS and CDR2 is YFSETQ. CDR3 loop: CASSLPPSTEFYEQYF. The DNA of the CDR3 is TGCGCCAGCAGCTTGCCGCCAAGTACAGAGTTTTACGAGCAGTACTTC. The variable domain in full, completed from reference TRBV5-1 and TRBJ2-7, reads KAGVTQTPRYLIKTRGQQVTLSCSPISGHRSVSWYQQTPGQGLQFLFEYFSETQRNKGNFPGRFSGRQFSNSRSEMNVSTLELGDSALYLCASSLPPSTEFYEQYFGPGTRLTVT.

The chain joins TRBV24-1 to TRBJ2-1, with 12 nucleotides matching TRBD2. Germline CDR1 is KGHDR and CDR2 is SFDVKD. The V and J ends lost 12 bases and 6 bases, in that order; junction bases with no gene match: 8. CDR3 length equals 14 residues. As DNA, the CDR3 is TGTGCCCCCCCCCTAGCGGGGGGGCTCAATGAGCAGTTCTTC. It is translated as CAPPLAGGLNEQFF.

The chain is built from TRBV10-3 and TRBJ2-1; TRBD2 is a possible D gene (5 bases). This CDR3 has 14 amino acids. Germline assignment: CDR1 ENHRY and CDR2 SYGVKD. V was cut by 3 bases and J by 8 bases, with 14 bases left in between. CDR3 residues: CAISDFPTRDEQFF. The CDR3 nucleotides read TGTGCCATCAGTGATTTCCCTACGCGGGATGAGCAGTTCTTC.

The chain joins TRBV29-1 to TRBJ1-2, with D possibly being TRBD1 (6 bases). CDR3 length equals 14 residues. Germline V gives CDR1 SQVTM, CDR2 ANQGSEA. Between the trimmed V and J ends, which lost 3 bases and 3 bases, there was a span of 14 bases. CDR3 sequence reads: CSVDLADSDYGYTF. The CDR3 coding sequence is TGCAGCGTTGATTTGGCGGACAGCGACTATGGCTACACCTTC.

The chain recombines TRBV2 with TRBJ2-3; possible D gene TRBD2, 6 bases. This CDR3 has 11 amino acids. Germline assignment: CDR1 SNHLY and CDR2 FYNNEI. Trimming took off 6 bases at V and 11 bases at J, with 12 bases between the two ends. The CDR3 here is CASSTGTEQYF. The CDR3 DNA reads TGTGCCAGCAGCACCGGGACTGAGCAGTATTTT.

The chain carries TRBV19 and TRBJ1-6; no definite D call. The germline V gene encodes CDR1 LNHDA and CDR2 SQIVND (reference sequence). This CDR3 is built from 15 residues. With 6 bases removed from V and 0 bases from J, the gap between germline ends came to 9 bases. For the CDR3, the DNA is TGTGCCAGTAGCGAAGGGAGCTCCTATAATTCACCCCTCCACTTT. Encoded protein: CASSEGSSYNSPLHF.

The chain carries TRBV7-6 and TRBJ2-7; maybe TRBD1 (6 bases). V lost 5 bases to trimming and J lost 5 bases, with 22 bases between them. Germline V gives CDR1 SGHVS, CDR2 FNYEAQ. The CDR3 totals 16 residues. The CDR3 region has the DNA TGTGCCAGCAGCCTCCAGGGGAATCGGATTTTCGACGAGCAGTACTTC. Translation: CASSLQGNRIFDEQYF.

CDR3 in DNA: TGTGCCTGGAGTGCGGACAGGGGGGGGACCGGGGAGCTGTTTTTT. As protein: CAWSADRGGTGELFF. The V gene is TRBV30, the J gene TRBJ2-2; 10 bases align to TRBD1. The junction had 4 bases not matched to a gene; V was cut back by 1 base and J by 5 bases. The CDR3 is 15 amino acids. Germline loops: CDR1 GTSNPN, CDR2 SVGIG (reference sequence).

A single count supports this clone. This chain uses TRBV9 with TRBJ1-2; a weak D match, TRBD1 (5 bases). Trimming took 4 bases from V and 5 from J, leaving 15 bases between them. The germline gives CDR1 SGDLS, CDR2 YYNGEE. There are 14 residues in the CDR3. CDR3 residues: CASSPTTVTYGYTF. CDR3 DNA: TGTGCCAGCAGCCCAACGACAGTGACTTATGGCTACACCTTC.

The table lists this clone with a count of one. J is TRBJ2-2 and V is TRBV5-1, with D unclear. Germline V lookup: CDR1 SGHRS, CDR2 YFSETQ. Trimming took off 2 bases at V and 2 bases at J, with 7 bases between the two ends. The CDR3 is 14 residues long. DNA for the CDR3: TGCGCCAGCAGCTTAGACATCAACACCGGGGAGCTGTTTTTT. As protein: CASSLDINTGELFF. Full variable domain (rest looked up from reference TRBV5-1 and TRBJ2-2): KAGVTQTPRYLIKTRGQQVTLSCSPISGHRSVSWYQQTPGQGLQFLFEYFSETQRNKGNFPGRFSGRQFSNSRSEMNVSTLELGDSALYLCASSLDINTGELFFGEGSRLTVL.